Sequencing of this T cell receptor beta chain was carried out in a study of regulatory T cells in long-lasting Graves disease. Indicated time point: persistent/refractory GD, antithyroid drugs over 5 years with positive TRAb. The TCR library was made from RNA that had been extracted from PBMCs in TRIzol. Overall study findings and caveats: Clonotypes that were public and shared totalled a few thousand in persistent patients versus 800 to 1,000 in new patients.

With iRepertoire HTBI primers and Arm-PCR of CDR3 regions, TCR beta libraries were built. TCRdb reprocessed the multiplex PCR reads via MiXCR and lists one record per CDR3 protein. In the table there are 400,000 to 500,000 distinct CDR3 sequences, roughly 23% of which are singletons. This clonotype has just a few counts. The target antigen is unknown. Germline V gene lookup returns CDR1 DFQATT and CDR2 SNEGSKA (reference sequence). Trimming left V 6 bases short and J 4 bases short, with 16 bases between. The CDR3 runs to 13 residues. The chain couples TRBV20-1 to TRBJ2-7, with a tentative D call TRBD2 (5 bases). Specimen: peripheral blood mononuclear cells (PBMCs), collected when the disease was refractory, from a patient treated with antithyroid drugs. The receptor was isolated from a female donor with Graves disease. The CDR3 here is CSAGRAVTYEQYF. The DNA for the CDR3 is TGCAGTGCCGGGCGGGCCGTCACTTACGAGCAGTACTTC.